This is a list of T cell receptor beta chains from one sample in a study of T cell repertoires in cytomegalovirus infection. The antigens for these receptors are not known. MiXCR, applied by TCRdb to the reads, yields one record per CDR3 protein. This table has 800,000 to 950,000 distinct CDR3 sequences, over 25% appearing once. This specimen was cultured CD8+ T cells from PBMCs, taken from culture after CMV antigen stimulation. These TCRs come from a human donor in good health (CMV status not recorded). Some clones in this sample may be carry-over from other donors' samples. Both conserved end residues are part of each CDR3. Fields, in order: clone size, D gene, V gene, J gene, CDR3 protein, CDR3 DNA. D genes are given only for firm matches. The size of a clone is reported for some rows only, either as once, few or many, or as a class for expanded clones.

abundance: .
d_gene: .
v_gene: TRBV7-8
j_gene: TRBJ1-2
CDR3aa: CASSSPGHRAYGYTF
CDR3nt: TGTGCCAGCAGCTCCCCGGGACACCGAGCGTATGGCTACACCTTC

abundance: .
d_gene: .
v_gene: TRBV20-1
j_gene: TRBJ1-2
CDR3aa: CSPFRDGPDGYTF
CDR3nt: TGCAGTCCCTTCCGGGACGGCCCAGATGGCTACACCTTC

abundance: few
d_gene: .
v_gene: TRBV29-1
j_gene: TRBJ2-2
CDR3aa: CSVEGQGSMGTGELFF
CDR3nt: TGCAGCGTTGAAGGGCAGGGTAGTATGGGCACCGGGGAGCTGTTTTTT

abundance: few
d_gene: TRBD1
v_gene: TRBV6-1
j_gene: TRBJ1-1
CDR3aa: CASSDDRAVTEAFF
CDR3nt: TGTGCCAGCAGTGACGACAGGGCAGTAACTGAAGCTTTCTTT

abundance: .
d_gene: .
v_gene: TRBV6-6
j_gene: TRBJ2-7
CDR3aa: CASSYPNNPYEQYF
CDR3nt: TGTGCCAGCAGTTACCCGAACAATCCCTACGAGCAGTACTTC

abundance: many
d_gene: .
v_gene: TRBV7-7
j_gene: TRBJ2-2
CDR3aa: CASSPRRGVPTRNTGELFF
CDR3nt: TGTGCTAGCAGCCCCCGCAGGGGGGTACCTACACGGAACACCGGGGAGCTGTTTTTT

abundance: few
d_gene: .
v_gene: TRBV6-5
j_gene: TRBJ2-3
CDR3aa: CASSYWGAASTDTQYF
CDR3nt: TGTGCCAGCAGTTACTGGGGGGCGGCTAGCACAGATACGCAGTATTTT

abundance: .
d_gene: TRBD1
v_gene: TRBV5-4
j_gene: TRBJ2-1
CDR3aa: CASSPTTGDGQFF
CDR3nt: TGTGCCAGCAGCCCAACTACAGGGGATGGTCAGTTCTTC

abundance: few
d_gene: .
v_gene: TRBV2
j_gene: TRBJ1-2
CDR3aa: CASSDPNRAGLTF
CDR3nt: TGTGCCAGCAGTGATCCGAACAGGGCCGGTTTAACCTTC

abundance: .
d_gene: .
v_gene: TRBV9
j_gene: TRBJ1-1
CDR3aa: CASSVEGVEDLNTEAFF
CDR3nt: TGTGCCAGCAGCGTAGAAGGGGTTGAGGATCTGAACACTGAAGCTTTCTTT

abundance: few
d_gene: .
v_gene: TRBV28
j_gene: TRBJ1-1
CDR3aa: CASSPTGRGGTEAFF
CDR3nt: TGTGCCAGCAGTCCCACGGGGAGGGGGGGGACTGAAGCTTTCTTT

abundance: many
d_gene: .
v_gene: TRBV7-8
j_gene: TRBJ2-7
CDR3aa: CASSLSTYEQYF
CDR3nt: TGTGCCAGCAGCTTATCGACCTACGAGCAGTACTTC

abundance: many
d_gene: TRBD1
v_gene: TRBV6-5
j_gene: TRBJ1-2
CDR3aa: CASSWRRDRRNSNYGYTF
CDR3nt: TGTGCCAGCAGTTGGAGAAGGGACAGGAGGAATTCTAACTATGGCTACACCTTC

abundance: .
d_gene: .
v_gene: TRBV12-3/TRBV12-4
j_gene: TRBJ1-5
CDR3aa: CASSLMAGDQPQHF
CDR3nt: TGTGCCAGCAGTTTAATGGCAGGCGATCAGCCCCAGCATTTT

abundance: once
d_gene: TRBD2
v_gene: TRBV7-3
j_gene: TRBJ2-2
CDR3aa: CASSPLAGGPNTGELFF
CDR3nt: TGTGCCAGCAGCCCCCTAGCGGGGGGGCCAAACACCGGGGAGCTGTTTTTT

abundance: .
d_gene: .
v_gene: TRBV5-1
j_gene: TRBJ2-1
CDR3aa: CASSAHRAGSYNEQFF
CDR3nt: TGCGCCAGCAGCGCCCATCGCGCGGGGTCCTACAATGAGCAGTTCTTC

abundance: few
d_gene: .
v_gene: TRBV5-4
j_gene: TRBJ1-6
CDR3aa: CASSNGEPLHF
CDR3nt: TGTGCCAGCAGCAATGGGGAACCCCTCCACTTT

abundance: few
d_gene: .
v_gene: TRBV6-1
j_gene: TRBJ2-1
CDR3aa: CASSVLEDRHEQFF
CDR3nt: TGTGCCAGCAGTGTGTTGGAGGACCGCCATGAGCAGTTCTTC

abundance: few
d_gene: .
v_gene: TRBV10-3
j_gene: TRBJ1-1
CDR3aa: CATIRGGVNTEAFF
CDR3nt: TGTGCCACGATTCGAGGTGGGGTGAACACTGAAGCTTTCTTT

abundance: once
d_gene: .
v_gene: TRBV6-5
j_gene: TRBJ2-1
CDR3aa: CASSYSSRDNEQFF
CDR3nt: TGTGCCAGCAGTTACTCTAGCAGGGACAATGAGCAGTTCTTC

abundance: .
d_gene: .
v_gene: TRBV9
j_gene: TRBJ2-5
CDR3aa: CASSVGWGVQETQYF
CDR3nt: TGTGCCAGCAGCGTAGGGTGGGGGGTACAAGAGACCCAGTACTTC

abundance: many
d_gene: .
v_gene: TRBV7-2
j_gene: TRBJ2-2
CDR3aa: CASSLLPGRNTGELFF
CDR3nt: TGTGCCAGCAGCTTACTTCCGGGACGTAACACCGGGGAGCTGTTTTTT

abundance: .
d_gene: .
v_gene: TRBV12-3/TRBV12-4
j_gene: TRBJ2-1
CDR3aa: CASSSRQSSYNEQFF
CDR3nt: TGTGCCAGCAGTTCAAGACAGAGCTCCTACAATGAGCAGTTCTTC

abundance: .
d_gene: .
v_gene: TRBV7-9
j_gene: TRBJ2-7
CDR3aa: CASSFDKSYEQYF
CDR3nt: TGTGCCAGCAGCTTCGACAAATCCTACGAGCAGTACTTC

abundance: few
d_gene: .
v_gene: TRBV12-3/TRBV12-4
j_gene: TRBJ2-2
CDR3aa: CASTIGPPRAGELFF
CDR3nt: TGTGCCAGCACTATTGGTCCTCCTAGGGCCGGGGAGCTGTTTTTT

abundance: .
d_gene: .
v_gene: TRBV6-2/TRBV6-3
j_gene: TRBJ2-1
CDR3aa: CASSSNGGEQFF
CDR3nt: TGTGCCAGCAGTTCCAATGGGGGCGAGCAGTTCTTC

abundance: few
d_gene: .
v_gene: TRBV14
j_gene: TRBJ1-3
CDR3aa: CASSVKGGLFGNTIYF
CDR3nt: TGTGCCAGCAGCGTTAAGGGAGGATTGTTCGGAAACACCATATATTTT

abundance: few
d_gene: .
v_gene: TRBV20-1
j_gene: TRBJ1-1
CDR3aa: CSARVPGNTEAFF
CDR3nt: TGCAGTGCTAGAGTACCGGGAAACACTGAAGCTTTCTTT

abundance: .
d_gene: TRBD2
v_gene: TRBV4-1
j_gene: TRBJ2-7
CDR3aa: CASSHLAGAGREQYF
CDR3nt: TGCGCCAGCAGCCACCTAGCGGGGGCCGGTCGCGAGCAGTACTTC

abundance: few
d_gene: TRBD1
v_gene: TRBV6-2/TRBV6-3
j_gene: TRBJ1-3
CDR3aa: CASTGGQYSGNTIYF
CDR3nt: TGTGCCAGCACCGGGGGACAGTACTCTGGAAACACCATATATTTT

abundance: .
d_gene: .
v_gene: TRBV5-1
j_gene: TRBJ2-1
CDR3aa: CASSLAGYSNEQFF
CDR3nt: TGCGCCAGCAGCTTGGCCGGGTATAGCAATGAGCAGTTCTTC

abundance: few
d_gene: TRBD2
v_gene: TRBV7-2
j_gene: TRBJ2-1
CDR3aa: CASSQWGLALRFF
CDR3nt: TGTGCCAGCAGCCAGTGGGGACTAGCGTTGAGGTTCTTC

abundance: few
d_gene: .
v_gene: TRBV7-9
j_gene: TRBJ1-2
CDR3aa: CASTLGNVYGYTF
CDR3nt: TGTGCCAGCACACTCGGGAACGTCTATGGCTACACCTTC

abundance: .
d_gene: TRBD1
v_gene: TRBV7-6
j_gene: TRBJ2-2
CDR3aa: CASSDGQGAAGELFF
CDR3nt: TGTGCTAGCAGCGACGGACAGGGGGCCGCCGGGGAGCTGTTTTTT

abundance: many
d_gene: TRBD1
v_gene: TRBV7-8
j_gene: TRBJ2-1
CDR3aa: CASSYRQGYYNEQFF
CDR3nt: TGTGCCAGCAGCTATCGACAGGGTTACTACAATGAGCAGTTCTTC

abundance: .
d_gene: .
v_gene: TRBV6-6
j_gene: TRBJ1-2
CDR3aa: CASGLLTAAGGYTF
CDR3nt: TGTGCCAGCGGCCTTTTGACAGCAGCGGGTGGCTACACCTTC

abundance: .
d_gene: TRBD1
v_gene: TRBV7-2
j_gene: TRBJ1-1
CDR3aa: CASRHGQGMGNTEAFF
CDR3nt: TGTGCCAGCAGACATGGACAGGGTATGGGAAACACTGAAGCTTTCTTT

abundance: .
d_gene: TRBD2
v_gene: TRBV4-2
j_gene: TRBJ2-2
CDR3aa: CASSRLLAGGPGTGELFF
CDR3nt: TGTGCCAGCAGCCGCCTACTAGCGGGGGGGCCTGGCACCGGGGAGCTGTTTTTT

abundance: few
d_gene: TRBD1
v_gene: TRBV6-2/TRBV6-3
j_gene: TRBJ1-2
CDR3aa: CASSPPGQGARSYGYTF
CDR3nt: TGTGCCAGCAGCCCTCCGGGACAGGGGGCGCGAAGCTATGGCTACACCTTC

abundance: many
d_gene: .
v_gene: TRBV7-3
j_gene: TRBJ2-1
CDR3aa: CASSKIRGTHNEQFF
CDR3nt: TGTGCCAGCAGCAAAATTCGCGGGACCCACAATGAGCAGTTCTTC